One and the same sample provided the 13 T cell receptor beta chains below, sequenced in a study of blood T cell repertoires in COVID-19. The assay was immunoSEQ multiplex PCR, and TCRdb's table has in-frame clones only and misses some. The sample records roughly 34,000 clones, 70% to 80% being singletons. Sequencing input: peripheral blood. The receptors shown here come from a human donor in a cohort sampled during active COVID-19.

This clone was detected only a few times. The V call is TRBV18, the J call TRBJ1-1, with 9 bases fitting TRBD1. The CDR3 is made up of 16 amino acids. The germline CDR1 and CDR2 sequences are KGHSH and LQKENI. V trimming: 2 bases; J trimming: 3 bases; junction bases outside the gene matches: 7. The CDR3 here is CASSPRRQGGYTEAFF. CDR3 nucleotides: TGTGCCAGCTCACCAAGGAGACAGGGGGGATACACTGAAGCTTTCTTT.

V is TRBV5-4 and J is TRBJ2-7, with D possibly TRBD2 on 6 matching bases. The CDR3 has 15 residues. V dropped 5 bases and J dropped 2 bases, with 17 bases sitting between them. Germline V gene sequence: CDR1 SGHNT, CDR2 YYREEE (reference sequence). The CDR3 DNA sequence: TGTGCCAGCAGGCCGGGCGGGGCCCTAACCTACGAGCAGTACTTC. Translated: CASRPGGALTYEQYF.

This clone was detected only a few times. The chain is built from TRBV6-5 and TRBJ1-6, with D uncertain. Germline V lookup: CDR1 MNHEY, CDR2 SVGAGI. The CDR3 totals 14 residues. V lost 6 bases and J lost 9, with 15 bases in between. The CDR3 DNA is TGTGCCAGCAGAACCACGGGAGGGAGTTCACCCCTCCACTTT. Translating it yields CASRTTGGSSPLHF.

This clone appeared a few times. The V gene is TRBV30, the J gene TRBJ1-5; D is uncertain. This CDR3 has 14 residues. Trimming removed 4 bases from V and 0 bases from J, with 10 bases in between. Per the germline V gene, CDR1 is GTSNPN and CDR2 is SVGIG (reference sequence). In DNA form, the CDR3 reads TGTGCCTGGACCGCGGGGAATAGCAATCAGCCCCAGCATTTT. This translates into CAWTAGNSNQPQHF.

The rearrangement uses TRBV5-1 and TRBJ2-3; D possibly corresponds to TRBD1 (5 bases). V lost 2 bases and J lost 0, with 10 bases in between. Germline loops: CDR1 SGHRS, CDR2 YFSETQ. The CDR3 extends over 15 amino acids. The DNA for the CDR3 is TGCGCCAGCAGCTTCGGATCAGGGAGCACAGATACGCAGTATTTT. It yields the protein CASSFGSGSTDTQYF.

This clone was counted at least ten times. The chain employs TRBV7-3 and TRBJ1-5; 7 bases are a match to TRBD1. Trimming at V came to 3 bases and at J to 0 bases, leaving 8 bases not matched to a gene. Germline V gives CDR1 SGHTA, CDR2 FQGTGA. The CDR3 has 17 amino acids. CDR3 coding DNA: TGTGCCAGCAGCTTCCACCAGGACAGGTATAGCAATCAGCCCCAGCATTTT. It is translated as CASSFHQDRYSNQPQHF.

V usage is TRBV29-1 and J usage is TRBJ2-2, with 11 positions matching TRBD1. Trimming at V came to 7 bases and at J to 5 bases, leaving 6 bases not matched to a gene. The CDR3 sequence is 14 residues long. The germline V gene encodes CDR1 SQVTM and CDR2 ANQGSEA. The CDR3 loop is CSARGQGGTGELFF. In DNA form, the CDR3 reads TGCAGCGCTAGGGGACAGGGGGGTACCGGGGAGCTGTTTTTT.

This chain links TRBV9 with TRBJ1-1; D is possibly TRBD1 (6 bases). CDR1 and CDR2 (germline): SGDLS, YYNGEE. The CDR3 length is 14 residues. Trimming shortened V by 3 bases and J by 3 bases, and 12 bases separated the two germline ends. CDR3 loop: CASSATGKDTEAFF. The CDR3 nucleotides read TGTGCCAGCAGCGCCACAGGGAAGGACACTGAAGCTTTCTTT.

This chain connects TRBV15 to TRBJ2-3; D perhaps matches TRBD1 (6 bases). The germline V and J ends were trimmed by 1 base and 2 bases, with 13 bases remaining between them. The CDR3 has 16 residues. Germline CDR1 LNHNV, CDR2 YYDKDF (reference sequence). This CDR3 reads CATSRAADRFTDTQYF. CDR3 in DNA: TGTGCCACCAGCAGAGCCGCGGACAGATTCACAGATACGCAGTATTTT. The complete variable domain, with remaining parts taken from reference TRBV15 and TRBJ2-3, reads DAMVIQNPRYQVTQFGKPVTLSCSQTLNHNVMYWYQQKSSQAPKLLFHYYDKDFNNEADTPDNFQSRRPNTSFCFLDIRSPGLGDTAMYLCATSRAADRFTDTQYFGPGTRLTVL.

This clone showed up just a few times. V usage is TRBV5-1 and J usage is TRBJ2-1, with 8 bases matching TRBD1. Looked up from germline, CDR1 is SGHRS and CDR2 is YFSETQ. This CDR3 spans 15 amino acids. With V trimmed by 0 bases and J by 10 bases, 9 bases remained unmatched. The CDR3 nucleotides are TGCGCCAGCAGCTTGGACGGGACAGGAGCCTTGGAGCAGTTCTTC. Translation: CASSLDGTGALEQFF.

This sequence joins TRBV5-5 and TRBJ2-7; TRBD1 might be the D (5 bases). Per the germline V gene, CDR1 is SGHKS and CDR2 is YYEKEE (reference sequence). This CDR3 is built from 14 residues. With 3 bases removed from V and 6 bases from J, the gap between germline ends came to 16 bases. This CDR3 reads CASSSTYSTAEQYF. In nucleotides, the CDR3 is TGTGCCAGCAGCTCAACCTACTCGACAGCCGAGCAGTACTTC.

The chain employs TRBV5-1 and TRBJ2-3; D perhaps matches TRBD1 (5 bases). The CDR3 is 14 residues long. CDR1 and CDR2 from the germline V gene are SGHRS and YFSETQ. V gave up 3 bases and J gave up 0 bases, with 8 bases separating them. The CDR3 sequence is CASSSTGSTDTQYF. The CDR3 region has the DNA TGCGCCAGCAGCTCTACAGGTAGCACAGATACGCAGTATTTT.

This rearrangement joins TRBV7-2 to TRBJ1-1; possibly TRBD1 for D (6 bases). Germline CDR1 reads SGHTA; CDR2 reads FQGNSA. CDR3 length: 15 residues. V lost 0 bases to trimming and J lost 7 bases, with 15 bases between them. The CDR3 spells CASSLAGGRGIEAFF. The CDR3, as DNA: TGTGCCAGCAGCTTAGCCGGCGGTAGGGGGATTGAAGCTTTCTTT.